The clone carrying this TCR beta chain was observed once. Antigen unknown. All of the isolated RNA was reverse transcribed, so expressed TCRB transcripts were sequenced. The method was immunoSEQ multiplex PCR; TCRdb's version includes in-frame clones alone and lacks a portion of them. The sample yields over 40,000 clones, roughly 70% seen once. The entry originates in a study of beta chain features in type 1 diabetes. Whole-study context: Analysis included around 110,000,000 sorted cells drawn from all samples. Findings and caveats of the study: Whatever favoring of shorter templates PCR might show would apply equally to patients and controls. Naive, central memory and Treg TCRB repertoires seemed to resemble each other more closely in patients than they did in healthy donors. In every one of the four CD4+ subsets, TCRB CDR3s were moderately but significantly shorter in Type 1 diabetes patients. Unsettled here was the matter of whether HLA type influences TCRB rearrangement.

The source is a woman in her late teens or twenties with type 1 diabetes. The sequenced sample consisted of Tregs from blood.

This CDR3 is CASSIRVGGSVDYGYTF. CDR3 nucleotides: TGTGCCAGTAGTATTCGGGTTGGGGGCTCCGTCGACTATGGCTACACCTTC. The genes are TRBV19 and TRBJ1-2, with a weak D call TRBD1 (6 bases). V was trimmed by 3 bases and J by 3 bases, leaving 20 bases between them. This CDR3 region has 17 residues. Looked up from germline, CDR1 is LNHDA and CDR2 is SQIVND (reference sequence).